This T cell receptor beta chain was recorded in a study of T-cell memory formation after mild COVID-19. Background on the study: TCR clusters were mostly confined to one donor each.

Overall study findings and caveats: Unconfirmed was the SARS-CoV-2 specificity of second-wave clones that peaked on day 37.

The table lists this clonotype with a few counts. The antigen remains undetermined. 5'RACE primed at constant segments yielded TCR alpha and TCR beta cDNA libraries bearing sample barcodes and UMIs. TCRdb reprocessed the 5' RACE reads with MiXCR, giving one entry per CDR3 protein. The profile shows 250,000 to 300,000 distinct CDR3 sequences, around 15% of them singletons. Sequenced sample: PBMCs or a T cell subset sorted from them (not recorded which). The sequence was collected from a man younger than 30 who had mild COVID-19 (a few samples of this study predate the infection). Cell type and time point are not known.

CDR3 region: CASSQSKGNGELFF. The DNA for the CDR3 is TGCGCCAGCAGTCAATCTAAGGGGAACGGGGAGCTGTTTTTT. This chain links TRBV23-1 with TRBJ2-2, with a possible D match to TRBD1 (5 bases). TRBV23-1 has ORF status, its function being uncertain. The CDR3 consists of 14 residues. The ends were cut back, 0 bases at V and 7 bases at J, with 9 bases in the middle.